This T cell receptor (beta chain) was profiled in a study of blood T cell repertoires in COVID-19. Study overall: Sites across the United States, Italy and Spain contributed samples from acute and convalescent COVID-19. PBMCs, B-cell-depleted T cells, or T cells provided the cDNA or gDNA that made up the material.

Per the study methods: Amplification from reference gene primers served as the basis for estimated nucleated cell counts. Libraries were prepared by immunoSEQ multiplex PCR; TCRdb keeps only in-frame clonotypes and omits some of them. That table supplies the V and J calls and clone size; D and trimming were determined from the DNA. The sample consists of a few hundred thousand clones, about 83% of them appearing once. Per the germline V gene, CDR1 is SNHLY and CDR2 is FYNNEI. CDR3 length: 13 amino acids. Germline trimming cut 1 base from V and 7 bases from J; bases unmatched to any gene: 3. V gene TRBV2 combines with J gene TRBJ1-2, with TRBD1 matching over 7 bases. This TCR was sampled from a man younger than 45 who had recovered from COVID-19. Sequenced input: peripheral blood. CDR3 nucleotides: TGTGCCAGCAGTGAAGACAGGGGTGGTGGCTACACCTTC. Protein product: CASSEDRGGGYTF.